A selection of T cell receptor beta chains follows, all from one sample in a study of beta chain features in type 1 diabetes. The protocol was immunoSEQ multiplex PCR, while the TCRdb copy is restricted to in-frame clones and leaves out a portion. The sample has about 280,000 clones; around 16% are singletons. Sequenced sample: naive CD4+ T cells from blood. These receptors originate from a man aged 18 to 29 with type 1 diabetes. Both conserved end residues are part of each CDR3. The D gene is left open where the match is weak. Clone size, where shown, is once, few, many, or a class for clones that have expanded.

j_call	clone_size	v_call	d_call	cdr3_nt	cdr3_aa
TRBJ2-1	many	TRBV29-1	.	TGCAGCGCCGCCAGTTCCTACAATGAGCAGTTCTTC	CSAASSYNEQFF
TRBJ1-2	few	TRBV18	TRBD1	TGTGCCAGCTCACCCCTGACGGGACAGGGCCTCTATGGCTACACCTTC	CASSPLTGQGLYGYTF
TRBJ2-1	few	TRBV10-3	.	TGTGCCATCGCCCCCTTTTCGGACAATGAGCAGTTCTTC	CAIAPFSDNEQFF
TRBJ2-5	.	TRBV7-8	TRBD2	TGTGCCAGCAGCGTCCGACTAGCGACTCAAGAGACCCAGTACTTC	CASSVRLATQETQYF
TRBJ2-5	.	TRBV7-8	TRBD2	TGTGCCAGCAGCTTACTAGCGGGAGTGAGCGAGACCCAGTACTTC	CASSLLAGVSETQYF
TRBJ2-3	.	TRBV28	TRBD2	TGTGCCACTGCCGGGACTAGCGGGGGGCCCAGCCCATCAAGCACAGATACGCAGTATTTT	CATAGTSGGPSPSSTDTQYF
TRBJ2-5	few	TRBV19	TRBD1	TGTGCCAGTAGCACACGACAGGGATCGCGGGAGACCCAGTACTTC	CASSTRQGSRETQYF
TRBJ2-7	.	TRBV18	TRBD1	TGTGCCAGCTCAGGACAGGGGTCCTACGAGCAGTACTTC	CASSGQGSYEQYF
TRBJ2-3	.	TRBV30	.	TGTGCCTGGGGGGCCCGCACAGATACGCAGTATTTT	CAWGARTDTQYF
TRBJ2-1	.	TRBV4-3	TRBD1	TGCGCCAGCAGCCAGGATCCGGGACAGGTCTACAATGAGCAGTTCTTC	CASSQDPGQVYNEQFF
TRBJ2-1	.	TRBV15	.	TGTGCCACCAGTAAAGAGCACCTCTCCTACAATGAGCAGTTCTTC	CATSKEHLSYNEQFF
TRBJ1-2	few	TRBV2	.	TGTGCCAGCAGTGATTGGAGAGGCTACACCTTC	CASSDWRGYTF
TRBJ2-1	few	TRBV4-1	.	TGCGCCAGCAGCCTCCTCCCCTCGGCCTACAATGAGCAGTTCTTC	CASSLLPSAYNEQFF
TRBJ1-1	.	TRBV7-9	.	TGTGCCAGCAGCTTGGGGACCAGAAGAGCGGGGGCTTTCTTT	CASSLGTRRAGAFF
TRBJ2-1	.	TRBV10-3	TRBD2	TGTGCCATCAGTGTGGGGACTAGCGGGAGGCGGACCTACAATGAGCAGTTCTTC	CAISVGTSGRRTYNEQFF
TRBJ2-1	few	TRBV5-4	.	TGTGCCAGCAGCCCGGTGTCCGGGGGCTACAATGAGCAGTTCTTC	CASSPVSGGYNEQFF
TRBJ1-4	few	TRBV2	TRBD1	TGTGCCAGTATCGGGGACAGGGCTAAGGAAAAACTGTTTTTT	CASIGDRAKEKLFF
TRBJ2-3	few	TRBV5-1	.	TGCGCCAGCAGCTTGATTCTGCAGGGAACAGATACGCAGTATTTT	CASSLILQGTDTQYF
TRBJ2-1	few	TRBV14	TRBD2	TGTGCCAGCAGCCCTCGGACTAGCGGGAGGGCCCTCAATGAGCAGTTCTTC	CASSPRTSGRALNEQFF
TRBJ1-4	.	TRBV11-2	.	TGTGCCAGCAGCTTAATGTCATACTTGGGGGCGCATCGTGAAAAACTGTTTTTT	CASSLMSYLGAHREKLFF
TRBJ2-1	.	TRBV4-1	TRBD2	TGCGCCAGCAGCCCCGGACTAGCGGGGGGGCGGCAATACAATGAGCAGTTCTTC	CASSPGLAGGRQYNEQFF
TRBJ2-1	few	TRBV5-1	.	TGCGCCAGCAGCTTGGGGCAGTACAATGAGCAGTTCTTC	CASSLGQYNEQFF
TRBJ1-5	.	TRBV4-1	TRBD1	TGCGCCAGCAGCCGCATAGGGACAGGGTATAGCAATCAGCCCCAGCATTTT	CASSRIGTGYSNQPQHF
TRBJ1-5	.	TRBV4-1	TRBD1	TGCGCCAGCAGCCAAGATTGGCGGGAGACAGGGGATCAGCCCCAGCATTTT	CASSQDWRETGDQPQHF
TRBJ1-2	many	TRBV29-1	.	TGCAGCGTTGAACAGAACTATGGCTACACCTTC	CSVEQNYGYTF
TRBJ2-5	.	TRBV6-5	TRBD2	TGTGCCGTCTCCCAACGGGGGGGGGAAGAGACCCAGTACTTC	CAVSQRGGEETQYF
TRBJ2-1	.	TRBV9	.	TGTGCCAGCAGCGGCCCCTGGGGGAGGCTAGGTAGTGAGCAGTTCTTC	CASSGPWGRLGSEQFF
TRBJ2-1	few	TRBV30	TRBD2	TGTGCCTGGGTGGCCCCTTCTAGCGGGGGGGCACAGTTCTTC	CAWVAPSSGGAQFF
TRBJ2-5	.	TRBV7-2	TRBD1	TGTGCCAGCAGCACTACAGGGGGAGAGACCCAGTACTTC	CASSTTGGETQYF
TRBJ1-5	few	TRBV27	.	TGTGCCAGCAGTTTGCAGGGTTCACAGCCCCAGCATTTT	CASSLQGSQPQHF
TRBJ1-1	.	TRBV29-1	.	TGCAGCGTTGGGGGGACAATGAACACTGAAGCTTTCTTT	CSVGGTMNTEAFF
TRBJ2-7	few	TRBV4-2	TRBD2	TGTGCCAGCAGCCAGGAATACGACGGGGGGGCCCACGAGCAGTACTTC	CASSQEYDGGAHEQYF
TRBJ1-6	.	TRBV6-5	.	TGTGCCAGCAGTTACTCTTTACAGGGTAGTTCACCCCTCCACTTT	CASSYSLQGSSPLHF
TRBJ2-7	.	TRBV28	.	TGTGCCAGCAGTCCAAAGCGTTACGAGCAGTACTTC	CASSPKRYEQYF
TRBJ2-2	.	TRBV4-1	.	TGCGCCAGCAGCCAAGCCGGACAGACCGGGGAGCTGTTTTTT	CASSQAGQTGELFF
TRBJ2-7	few	TRBV27	.	TGTGCCAGCAGTCTTGCCTACGAGCAGTACTTC	CASSLAYEQYF
TRBJ1-5	few	TRBV2	.	TGTGCCAGCAGGGCCAGGGACTATCAGCCCCAGCATTTT	CASRARDYQPQHF
TRBJ1-4	few	TRBV29-1	.	TGCAGCGGAGGCACAACTAATGAAAAACTGTTTTTT	CSGGTTNEKLFF
TRBJ1-1	few	TRBV5-1	.	TGCGCCAGCAGCTTGACACTAGACACTGAAGCTTTCTTT	CASSLTLDTEAFF
TRBJ1-1	few	TRBV29-1	.	TGCAGCGTTGTCAAGCGCGGGGGCCCGAACACTGAAGCTTTCTTT	CSVVKRGGPNTEAFF
TRBJ1-5	few	TRBV7-9	TRBD1	TGTGCCAGCAGCCGGACAGGGCCAAATCAGCCCCAGCATTTT	CASSRTGPNQPQHF
TRBJ2-1	few	TRBV11-2	.	TGTGCCAGCAGCTTCACGAGCGGGTCCTACAATGAGCAGTTCTTC	CASSFTSGSYNEQFF